This TCR beta chain was found in a study of blood T cell repertoires in COVID-19. Assay: immunoSEQ multiplex PCR; the TCRdb copy retains only in-frame clones and omits some. The sample gives some 150,000 clones, about 86% of which show up once; 8.4% is in the top ten. The CDR3 runs to 13 residues. Between the trimmed V and J ends, which lost 7 bases and 1 base, there was a span of 9 bases. CDR1 and CDR2 (germline): MNHNY, SVGAGI (reference sequence). The sample comprised peripheral blood. V usage is TRBV6-6 and J usage is TRBJ2-3; a weak D match, TRBD1 (6 bases). The receptor was derived from a woman aged 55-69 years with active or convalescent COVID-19. The CDR3 sequence: CASKAGGTDTQYF. The CDR3 nucleotides are TGTGCCAGCAAGGCAGGGGGCACAGATACGCAGTATTTT.